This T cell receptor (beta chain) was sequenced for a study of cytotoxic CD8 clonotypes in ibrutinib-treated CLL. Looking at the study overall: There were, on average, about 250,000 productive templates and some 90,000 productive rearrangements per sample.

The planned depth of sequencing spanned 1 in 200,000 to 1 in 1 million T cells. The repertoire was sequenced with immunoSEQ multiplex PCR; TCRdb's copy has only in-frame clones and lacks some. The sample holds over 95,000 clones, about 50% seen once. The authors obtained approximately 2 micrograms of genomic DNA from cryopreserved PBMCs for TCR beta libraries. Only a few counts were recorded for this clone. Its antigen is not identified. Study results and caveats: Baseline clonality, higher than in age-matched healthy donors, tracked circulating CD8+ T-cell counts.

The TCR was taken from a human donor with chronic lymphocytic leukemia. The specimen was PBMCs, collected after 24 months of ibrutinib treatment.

CDR3 nucleotide sequence: TGTGCCAGCAGCTTGTTGTGGACAGGGATTTTCCACGAGCAGTACTTC. Encoded protein: CASSLLWTGIFHEQYF. V is TRBV5-6 and J is TRBJ2-7; 8 bases match TRBD1. With V trimmed by 1 base and J by 5 bases, 11 bases remained unmatched. This CDR3 comprises 16 residues. Germline CDR1 SGHDT, CDR2 YYEEEE.